Listed below are T cell receptor beta chains from one sample, sequenced in a study of T cell responses to AZD1222 COVID-19 vaccine. The assay was immunoSEQ multiplex PCR, and TCRdb's table has in-frame clones only and misses some. The sample lists some 250,000 clones; about 94% were seen once. This specimen was peripheral blood, taken 28 days after the second AZD1222 dose. Receptors were obtained from an adult who received the AZD1222 COVID-19 vaccine. The CDR3 runs from the conserved cysteine through the conserved F or W. Each record gives: V gene, D gene, clone size, J gene, CDR3 protein, CDR3 DNA. A D gene is named only where the DNA matches it firmly. Some rows mark clone size as missing; the rest say once, few, many or name a class of expanded clone.

v_call: TRBV18
d_call: -
clone_size: -
j_call: TRBJ2-1
cdr3_aa: CASSPGAAYNEQFF
cdr3_nt: TGTGCCAGCTCCCCGGGGGCAGCCTACAATGAGCAGTTCTTC

v_call: TRBV11-2
d_call: -
clone_size: -
j_call: TRBJ1-1
cdr3_aa: CASSSQYTRTEAFF
cdr3_nt: TGTGCCAGCAGCTCGCAGTACACCCGCACTGAAGCTTTCTTT

v_call: TRBV9
d_call: -
clone_size: once
j_call: TRBJ1-6
cdr3_aa: CASSVATYNSPLHF
cdr3_nt: TGTGCCAGCAGCGTAGCGACGTATAATTCACCCCTCCACTTT

v_call: TRBV19
d_call: -
clone_size: -
j_call: TRBJ1-1
cdr3_aa: CASSIPRRLYLNTEAFF
cdr3_nt: TGTGCCAGTAGTATCCCGAGGAGATTATATTTGAACACTGAAGCTTTCTTT

v_call: TRBV5-1
d_call: -
clone_size: -
j_call: TRBJ2-2
cdr3_aa: CASSTAVQNTGELFF
cdr3_nt: TGCGCCAGCAGCACAGCAGTCCAGAACACCGGGGAGCTGTTTTTT

v_call: TRBV28
d_call: TRBD2
clone_size: -
j_call: TRBJ2-1
cdr3_aa: CASSLPRFSGRGGYEQFF
cdr3_nt: TGTGCCAGCAGCCTTCCTAGGTTTAGCGGGAGGGGAGGATATGAGCAGTTCTTC

v_call: TRBV7-2
d_call: -
clone_size: -
j_call: TRBJ2-5
cdr3_aa: CASSLVGVGETQYF
cdr3_nt: TGTGCCAGCAGCTTAGTCGGGGTAGGAGAGACCCAGTACTTC

v_call: TRBV7-9
d_call: TRBD2
clone_size: once
j_call: TRBJ2-1
cdr3_aa: CASSRLGERGNYNEQFF
cdr3_nt: TGTGCCAGCAGCCGATTGGGAGAGCGGGGCAACTACAATGAGCAGTTCTTC

v_call: TRBV19
d_call: -
clone_size: -
j_call: TRBJ1-2
cdr3_aa: CASSRDGPMNSYGYTF
cdr3_nt: TGTGCCAGTAGTAGGGACGGACCGATGAACTCCTATGGCTACACCTTC

v_call: TRBV4-1
d_call: TRBD1
clone_size: -
j_call: TRBJ2-7
cdr3_aa: CASSQAIGQAYEQYF
cdr3_nt: TGCGCCAGCAGCCAAGCAATAGGACAGGCGTACGAGCAGTACTTC

v_call: TRBV7-7
d_call: -
clone_size: -
j_call: TRBJ2-1
cdr3_aa: CASSPQGGHNEQFF
cdr3_nt: TGTGCTAGCAGCCCGCAGGGGGGACACAATGAGCAGTTCTTC

v_call: TRBV4-1
d_call: -
clone_size: -
j_call: TRBJ2-7
cdr3_aa: CASSPREGPYEQYF
cdr3_nt: TGCGCCAGCAGCCCTCGTGAGGGGCCCTACGAGCAGTACTTC

v_call: TRBV28
d_call: -
clone_size: -
j_call: TRBJ1-5
cdr3_aa: CASSKAQGRNQPQHF
cdr3_nt: TGTGCCAGCAGCAAAGCACAGGGTCGCAATCAGCCCCAGCATTTT

v_call: TRBV18
d_call: -
clone_size: -
j_call: TRBJ2-3
cdr3_aa: CASSPGLTSTDTQYF
cdr3_nt: TGTGCCAGCTCACCAGGACTTACTAGCACAGATACGCAGTATTTT

v_call: TRBV19
d_call: -
clone_size: -
j_call: TRBJ1-5
cdr3_aa: CASSLTGRPNQPQHF
cdr3_nt: TGTGCCAGTAGCCTAACAGGGCGTCCTAATCAGCCCCAGCATTTT

v_call: TRBV19
d_call: -
clone_size: -
j_call: TRBJ2-2
cdr3_aa: CATPKGVSNTGELFF
cdr3_nt: TGTGCCACCCCGAAGGGGGTATCGAACACCGGGGAGCTGTTTTTT

v_call: TRBV5-6
d_call: TRBD1
clone_size: -
j_call: TRBJ1-2
cdr3_aa: CASSSRGLGYGYTF
cdr3_nt: TGTGCCAGCAGCAGCAGGGGGCTTGGCTATGGCTACACCTTC

v_call: TRBV2
d_call: -
clone_size: once
j_call: TRBJ2-5
cdr3_aa: CASREGLPVQETQYF
cdr3_nt: TGTGCCAGCAGAGAGGGACTTCCGGTCCAAGAGACCCAGTACTTC

v_call: TRBV2
d_call: TRBD1
clone_size: -
j_call: TRBJ2-1
cdr3_aa: CASSNRDRYNEQFF
cdr3_nt: TGTGCCAGCAGCAACCGGGACAGGTACAATGAGCAGTTCTTC

v_call: TRBV5-5
d_call: TRBD2
clone_size: -
j_call: TRBJ2-7
cdr3_aa: CASSLPPGRAIEQYF
cdr3_nt: TGTGCCAGCAGCTTGCCACCCGGGAGGGCCATCGAGCAGTACTTC

v_call: TRBV18
d_call: -
clone_size: once
j_call: TRBJ1-1
cdr3_aa: CASSPQSNTEAFF
cdr3_nt: TGTGCCAGCTCACCCCAGTCCAACACTGAAGCTTTCTTT

v_call: TRBV11-2
d_call: TRBD1
clone_size: -
j_call: TRBJ1-2
cdr3_aa: CASSPRGTGGYYGYTF
cdr3_nt: TGTGCCAGCAGCCCAAGGGGTACAGGGGGATACTATGGCTACACCTTC

v_call: TRBV6-4
d_call: -
clone_size: -
j_call: TRBJ1-2
cdr3_aa: CASSDGTRRGGYTF
cdr3_nt: TGTGCCAGCAGTGACGGGACTCGGAGAGGTGGCTACACCTTC

v_call: TRBV28
d_call: TRBD1
clone_size: -
j_call: TRBJ2-2
cdr3_aa: CASSPPGQRIGELFF
cdr3_nt: TGTGCCAGCAGTCCGCCGGGACAGCGTATCGGGGAGCTGTTTTTT

v_call: TRBV9
d_call: -
clone_size: -
j_call: TRBJ2-1
cdr3_aa: CASSVQGYNEQFF
cdr3_nt: TGTGCCAGCAGCGTACAGGGCTACAATGAGCAGTTCTTC

v_call: TRBV2
d_call: TRBD1
clone_size: -
j_call: TRBJ2-1
cdr3_aa: CATRDQGQGQLNEQFF
cdr3_nt: TGTGCCACCAGAGATCAGGGACAGGGTCAGTTGAATGAGCAGTTCTTC

v_call: TRBV15
d_call: -
clone_size: -
j_call: TRBJ2-4
cdr3_aa: CATAAWGTGTKNIQYF
cdr3_nt: TGTGCCACCGCAGCTTGGGGGACTGGGACCAAAAACATTCAGTACTTC

v_call: TRBV9
d_call: TRBD1
clone_size: -
j_call: TRBJ1-2
cdr3_aa: CASSVGDRVNGYTF
cdr3_nt: TGTGCCAGCAGCGTAGGGGACAGGGTGAATGGCTACACCTTC

v_call: TRBV10-2
d_call: -
clone_size: -
j_call: TRBJ2-5
cdr3_aa: CASSERRETQYF
cdr3_nt: TGCGCCAGCAGTGAGCGCAGGGAGACCCAGTACTTC

v_call: TRBV7-3
d_call: TRBD2
clone_size: -
j_call: TRBJ2-3
cdr3_aa: CASSTGTSGTDTQYF
cdr3_nt: TGTGCCAGCAGTACCGGGACTAGCGGGACAGATACGCAGTATTTT

v_call: TRBV11-2
d_call: TRBD1
clone_size: -
j_call: TRBJ1-4
cdr3_aa: CASSSLGGEPEKLFF
cdr3_nt: TGTGCCAGCAGCTCGCTAGGGGGCGAACCTGAAAAACTGTTTTTT

v_call: TRBV11-2
d_call: -
clone_size: -
j_call: TRBJ1-2
cdr3_aa: CASSRERGADGYTF
cdr3_nt: TGTGCCAGCAGCCGCGAGCGGGGCGCGGATGGCTACACCTTC

v_call: TRBV5-1
d_call: TRBD1
clone_size: -
j_call: TRBJ1-1
cdr3_aa: CASSVDRVATEAFF
cdr3_nt: TGCGCCAGCAGCGTGGACAGGGTGGCCACTGAAGCTTTCTTT

v_call: TRBV5-1
d_call: -
clone_size: -
j_call: TRBJ2-1
cdr3_aa: CASSLRRADEQFF
cdr3_nt: TGCGCCAGCAGCTTACGCCGGGCGGATGAGCAGTTCTTC

v_call: TRBV5-5
d_call: -
clone_size: -
j_call: TRBJ2-3
cdr3_aa: CASSLDRWADTQYF
cdr3_nt: TGTGCCAGCAGCTTGGACAGGTGGGCAGATACGCAGTATTTT

v_call: TRBV19
d_call: -
clone_size: -
j_call: TRBJ2-5
cdr3_aa: CASSQGSDRETQYF
cdr3_nt: TGTGCCAGTAGTCAAGGATCCGACCGAGAGACCCAGTACTTC

v_call: TRBV6-5
d_call: -
clone_size: -
j_call: TRBJ2-7
cdr3_aa: CASRGSGEQYF
cdr3_nt: TGTGCCAGCAGGGGTTCGGGCGAGCAGTACTTC